Presented here are 6 T cell receptor beta chains from one specimen sequenced in a study of cytomegalovirus exposure and HLA in healthy donors. With 60 Vbeta and 13 Jbeta primers, the PCR was carried out. Sequenced by immunoSEQ multiplex PCR; TCRdb stores in-frame clones only, minus some. This sample's clone table lists more than 95,000 clones. Input material: PBMCs. All receptors derive from a man aged 18 to 30 in good health and CMV-seronegative.

The chain joins TRBV7-2 to TRBJ1-2; 9 bases agree with TRBD1. The V and J ends lost 4 bases and 2 bases, in that order; junction bases with no gene match: 8. This CDR3 region has 16 residues. Germline lookup yields CDR1 SGHTA and CDR2 FQGNSA. The CDR3 DNA is TGTGCCAGCAGCTCCATTCCACAGGGGGCGAACTATGGCTACACCTTC. This codes for CASSSIPQGANYGYTF.

The V and J genes are TRBV11-3 and TRBJ2-1, with D maybe TRBD2 (7 bases). Germline V CDR1 and CDR2: SGHNT, YENEEA. V lost 4 bases, J lost 8 bases, and 15 bases lay in between. CDR3 length: 14 residues. This CDR3 reads CASSSRRGGDEQFF. CDR3 sequence (DNA): TGTGCCAGCAGCTCCAGGAGGGGGGGGGATGAGCAGTTCTTC.

The chain couples TRBV30 to TRBJ2-3; 12 bases fit TRBD2. Losses at the gene ends were 3 bases for V and 6 bases for J; bases not matched to a gene: 16. The CDR3 loop spans 18 amino acids. Germline V gene lookup returns CDR1 GTSNPN and CDR2 SVGIG (reference sequence). The CDR3 DNA is TGTGCCTGGAGCACCCCTCGACTAGCGGGAGTCCCTTCCGATACGCAGTATTTT. It translates to CAWSTPRLAGVPSDTQYF.

This chain's CDR3 is CASRITTTSYEQYF. The CDR3 DNA sequence: TGTGCCAGCAGAATTACGACTACATCCTACGAGCAGTACTTC. The rearrangement joins TRBV6-4 to TRBJ2-7, with D perhaps TRBD2 (5 bases). This CDR3 spans 14 amino acids. The germline V gene has CDR1 MRHNA and CDR2 SNTAGT. Trimming removed 6 bases from V and 1 base from J, with 13 bases in between.

The chain uses TRBV5-1 and TRBJ2-1; unclear D gene. Between the trimmed V and J ends, which lost 1 base and 0 bases, there was a span of 14 bases. The CDR3 is 17 residues long. CDR1 and CDR2 (germline): SGHRS, YFSETQ. The CDR3: CASSLIPREASYNEQFF. The CDR3 nucleotides read TGCGCCAGCAGCTTGATCCCCAGAGAGGCCTCCTACAATGAGCAGTTCTTC.

The genes are TRBV27 and TRBJ1-1; tentatively, D is TRBD1 (6 bases). Germline V lookup: CDR1 MNHEY, CDR2 SMNVEV (reference sequence). Trimming took 6 bases from V and 3 from J, leaving 11 bases between them. The CDR3 length is 13 residues. The CDR3 is CASSPRGDTEAFF. Written as DNA, the CDR3 is TGTGCCAGCAGCCCCAGGGGAGACACTGAAGCTTTCTTT.